This T cell receptor beta chain was sequenced for a study of OX40 agonist ivuxolimab in advanced cancers. The study's findings and limits: Clonal expansion was seen in CD4+ and CD8+ blood T cells by week 6 at 0.1 to 3.0 mg/kg.

Details on this clone: Its antigen is not identified.

Profiling relied on immunoSEQ multiplex PCR, and the TCRdb table lists in-frame clones only, not all of them. Altogether 95,000 or so clones are present, approximately 86% being singletons, with the ten largest covering less than 5%. Germline CDR1 MNHEY, CDR2 SVGAGI. V was clipped by 6 bases and J by 5 bases, with 13 bases between them. CDR3 length: 13 residues. The gene calls are TRBV6-5 and TRBJ1-2; D is perhaps TRBD1 (5 bases). The source of this sequence is an adult with an advanced solid tumor such as melanoma, head and neck, liver or kidney cancer. The sample in question was CD4+ or CD8+ T cells sorted from blood, obtained in a trial of the OX40 agonist ivuxolimab. The CDR3 reads CASSRERGYGYTF. DNA for the CDR3: TGTGCCAGCAGCCGCGAGCGGGGGTATGGCTACACCTTC.